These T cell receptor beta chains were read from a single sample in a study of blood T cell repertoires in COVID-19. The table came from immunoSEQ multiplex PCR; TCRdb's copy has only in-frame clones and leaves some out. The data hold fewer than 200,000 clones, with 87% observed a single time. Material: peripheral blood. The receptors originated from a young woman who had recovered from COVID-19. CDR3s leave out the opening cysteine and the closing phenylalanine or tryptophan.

ATQGRGLDEQY	TRBV12-3/TRBV12-4
ASSIGGGGLETQY	TRBV19
ASSMGTGVGTEAF	TRBV19
ASTLDGGGLYNEQF	TRBV7-2
ASSQDYGGGYTDTQY	TRBV4-3
ASSDGGSGNTIY	TRBV6-1
ASSLGTYPETQY	TRBV18
ASGSGEAF	TRBV6-5
AISETGSGYT	TRBV10-3
ASSQGSLGVTGELF	TRBV4-1
ASSYTTTGGELF	TRBV27
SASEEGMLNTEAF	TRBV20-1
ASSLELAGGPGTDTQY	TRBV7-8
ASSESLTYQGEQF	TRBV10-2
ASSSDRARAF	TRBV7-2
ASSPPGQGRDGYT	TRBV5-8
ASSATNGGTLVATNEKLF	TRBV5-1
ANSDSSNTEAF	TRBV10-3
ASSDRTEYNSPLH	TRBV2
ASSHGTSRRTDTQY	TRBV4-3
ASSEAYRAARTYNSPLH	TRBV6-1
ASSYSASGRARSYNEQF	TRBV6-2/TRBV6-3
ASSPNPIGGANTGELF	TRBV28
ASTGGPGELF	TRBV2